One T cell receptor beta chain is described in this entry. Its antigen is not known. The CDR3 runs to 16 residues. Germline values: CDR1 SEHNR, CDR2 FQNEAQ (reference sequence). This sample is part of a study of blood T cells in healthy people across ages. Study-wide results and limits: Diversity of TCR beta per million T cells declined in a roughly linear way with age. Long-lived and aged donors differed, with more naive CD4+ cells and higher diversity in the long-lived.

PCR was performed a second time for roughly 7 to 12 cycles using a sample-barcoded 5' primer and a J-beta primer mix. TCRdb reanalysed the 5' RACE reads using MiXCR and keeps one entry per CDR3 protein. The repertoire holds 1.5 million or so distinct CDR3 sequences, around 42% seen once, with 7% to 9.5% in the top ten. The chain links TRBV7-9 to TRBJ2-1, with 7 bases identical to TRBD2. The J call could be wrong; TRBJ2-7 is a better fit for the DNA end. Input material: blood. This TCR was recovered from a woman between 18 and 30 years old in good health. CDR3 region: CASSAPGGATYNEQYF. CDR3 nucleotides: TGTGCCAGCAGCGCTCCGGGGGGAGCTACGTACAATGAGCAGTACTTC.